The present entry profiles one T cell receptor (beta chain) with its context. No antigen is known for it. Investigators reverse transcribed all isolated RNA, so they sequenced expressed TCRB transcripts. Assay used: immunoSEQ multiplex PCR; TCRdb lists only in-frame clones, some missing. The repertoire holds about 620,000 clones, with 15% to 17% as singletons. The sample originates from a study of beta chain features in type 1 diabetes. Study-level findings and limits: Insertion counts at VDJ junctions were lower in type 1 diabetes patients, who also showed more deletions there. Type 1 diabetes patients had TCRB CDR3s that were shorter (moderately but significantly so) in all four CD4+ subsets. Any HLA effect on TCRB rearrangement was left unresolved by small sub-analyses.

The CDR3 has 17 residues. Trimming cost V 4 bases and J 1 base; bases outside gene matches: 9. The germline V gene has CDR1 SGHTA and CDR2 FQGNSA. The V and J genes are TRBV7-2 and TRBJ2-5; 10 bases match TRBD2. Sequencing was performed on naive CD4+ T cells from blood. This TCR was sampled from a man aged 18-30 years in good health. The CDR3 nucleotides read TGTGCCAGCAGCTCCCCTTACGGGACTAGCGTCCAAGAGACCCAGTACTTC. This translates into CASSSPYGTSVQETQYF.